Only a few counts were recorded for the clone carrying this T cell receptor (beta chain). Its specificity is unknown. The ends were cut back, 2 bases at V and 6 bases at J, with 16 bases in the middle. The germline gives CDR1 SQVTM, CDR2 ANQGSEA. The CDR3 is made up of 14 amino acids. This specimen belongs to a study of cytomegalovirus exposure and HLA in healthy donors. Whole-study results and caveats: Several of the most significant clusters appeared, in a later analysis, to be linked to common viral pathogens.

Healthy bone marrow donors made up the donors. Despite likely unrecorded immune exposures, the donors were nominally healthy at the time of sampling. With 60 Vbeta and 13 Jbeta primers, the PCR was carried out. Measured with immunoSEQ multiplex PCR; TCRdb has only the in-frame clones, and not every one. The sample records 150,000 to 200,000 clones, around two thirds being singletons. The rearrangement links TRBV29-1 to TRBJ1-2, with no clear D. Input material: PBMCs. This clonotype was obtained from a man aged 35 to 55 in good health and CMV-seronegative. The DNA for the CDR3 is TGCAGCGTTGAATCTGGGCCTGTGGCTAATGGCTACACCTTC. Translated, it gives CSVESGPVANGYTF.